The 4 T cell receptor beta chains given below trace back to one sample, sequenced in a study of T cell changes during pregnancy in multiple sclerosis (dated by TCRdb to about 2019). Libraries came from the immunoSEQ multiplex PCR assay. The source is immuneACCESS, and TCRdb retained only in-frame sequences with V and J called. Part of the clones is not carried over; for the studies checked, unresolved V genes explain less than half of this, and the remainder is unexplained. This sample has about 85,000 clones in its table, and about nine tenths of those were observed once. Around 2.3% of the sample goes to the ten largest clones. The sequences come from peripheral blood, collected in the first trimester of pregnancy. Receptors were obtained from a female donor with multiple sclerosis, enrolled in a pregnancy study.

The chain carries TRBV28 and TRBJ1-3, with TRBD1 matching 7 bases. The length of the CDR3 is 17 residues. Germline loops: CDR1 MDHEN, CDR2 SYDVKM. V gave up 4 bases and J gave up 4 bases; unmatched junction bases: 13. Here the CDR3 reads CASSSTMTGLGGNTIYF. The CDR3 region has the DNA TGTGCCAGCAGTTCTACGATGACAGGGCTGGGAGGAAACACCATATATTTT.

This clone came up a few times. The rearrangement uses TRBV6-5 and TRBJ1-2; D might be TRBD1 (6 bases). The germline CDR1 and CDR2 sequences are MNHEY and SVGAGI. The length of the CDR3 is 14 residues. Trimming removed 7 bases from V and 0 bases from J, with 12 bases in between. CDR3: CASKRTETNYGYTF. The CDR3 nucleotides read TGTGCCAGCAAGAGGACAGAAACTAACTATGGCTACACCTTC.

This clone was counted once. The rearrangement uses TRBV19 and TRBJ2-5; D is unclear. V gave up 10 bases and J gave up 5 bases, with 17 bases separating them. In germline, CDR1 is LNHDA, CDR2 SQIVND (reference sequence). This CDR3 region has 13 residues. CDR3 region: CATASRSGETQYF. The CDR3 bases are TGTGCCACCGCTAGTAGGTCCGGTGAGACCCAGTACTTC.

The chain joins TRBV5-1 to TRBJ1-1; D unclear. With 4 bases removed from V and 5 bases from J, the gap between germline ends came to 15 bases. The CDR3 loop spans 14 amino acids. The germline V gene has CDR1 SGHRS and CDR2 YFSETQ. CDR3: CASSTSPVGTEAFF. CDR3 nucleotides: TGCGCCAGCAGCACGTCACCGGTCGGGACTGAAGCTTTCTTT.